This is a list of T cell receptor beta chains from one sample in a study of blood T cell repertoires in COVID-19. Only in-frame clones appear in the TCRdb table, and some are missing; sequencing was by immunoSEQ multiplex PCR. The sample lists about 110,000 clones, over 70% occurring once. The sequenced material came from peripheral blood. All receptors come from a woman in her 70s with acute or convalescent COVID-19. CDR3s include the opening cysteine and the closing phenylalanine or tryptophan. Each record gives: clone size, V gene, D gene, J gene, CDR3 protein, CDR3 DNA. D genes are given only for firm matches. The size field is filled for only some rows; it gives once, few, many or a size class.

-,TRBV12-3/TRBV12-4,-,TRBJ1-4,CASSSQYKGLFF,TGTGCCAGCAGTTCTCAATACAAGGGGCTGTTTTTT
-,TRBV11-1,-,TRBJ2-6,CASSPANSRGANVLTF,TGTGCCAGCAGCCCTGCAAACTCTCGTGGGGCCAACGTCCTGACTTTC
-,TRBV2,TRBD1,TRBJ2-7,CASGTGFDEQYF,TGTGCCTCGGGGACAGGGTTCGACGAGCAGTACTTC
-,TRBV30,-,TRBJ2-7,CAWSVGRLSSYEQYF,TGTGCCTGGAGTGTAGGCAGACTGAGCTCCTACGAGCAGTACTTC
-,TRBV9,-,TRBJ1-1,CASSREVASTEAFF,TGTGCCAGCAGCCGGGAGGTCGCCAGCACTGAAGCTTTCTTT
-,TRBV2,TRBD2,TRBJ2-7,CASSPRLAVERTYEQYF,TGTGCCAGCAGCCCGCGACTAGCGGTCGAAAGAACCTACGAGCAGTACTTC
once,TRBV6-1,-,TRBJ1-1,CASSEQGGNTEAFF,TGTGCCAGCAGTGAACAGGGAGGGAACACTGAAGCTTTCTTT
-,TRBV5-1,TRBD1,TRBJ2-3,CASSRDRITDTQYF,TGCGCCAGCAGCCGGGACAGGATCACAGATACGCAGTATTTT
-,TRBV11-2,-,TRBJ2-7,CASSLLRGGVGYEQYF,TGTGCCAGCAGCTTGCTACGTGGAGGGGTCGGGTACGAGCAGTACTTC
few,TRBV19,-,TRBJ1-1,CASSFHGKQGSLSVTAFF,TGTGCCAGTAGTTTCCATGGGAAACAGGGTTCCCTTTCCGTGACCGCTTTCTTT
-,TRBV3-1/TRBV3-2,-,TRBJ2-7,CASSRDSLYEQYF,TGTGCCAGCAGCCGCGACAGCCTCTACGAGCAGTACTTC
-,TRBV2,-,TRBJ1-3,CASSSGPGSSGNTIYF,TGTGCCAGCAGTTCAGGTCCTGGGAGCTCTGGAAACACCATATATTTT
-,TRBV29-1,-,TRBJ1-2,CSVLDYGYTF,TGCAGCGTCCTAGACTATGGCTACACCTTC
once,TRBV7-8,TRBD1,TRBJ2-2,CASSSRGTGGAIGELFF,TGTGCCAGCAGCTCCCGGGGGACAGGGGGCGCGATCGGGGAGCTGTTTTTT
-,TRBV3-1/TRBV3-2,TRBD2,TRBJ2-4,CASSPGTSGRAADIQYF,TGTGCCAGCAGCCCCGGGACTAGCGGGAGGGCTGCGGACATTCAGTACTTC
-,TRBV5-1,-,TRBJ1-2,CASSPGGTSPSDGYTF,TGCGCCAGCAGCCCGGGGGGGACATCCCCATCGGATGGCTACACCTTC
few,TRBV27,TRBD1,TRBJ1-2,CASGDRALGYTF,TGTGCCAGCGGGGACAGGGCTCTTGGCTACACCTTC
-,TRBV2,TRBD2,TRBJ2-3,CASTLGLATDTQYF,TGTGCCAGCACCCTAGGACTAGCGACGGATACGCAGTATTTT
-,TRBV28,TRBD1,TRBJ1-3,CATSEGATGNTIYF,TGTGCCACCTCCGAGGGGGCTACTGGAAACACCATATATTTT
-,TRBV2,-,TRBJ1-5,CASSLRTAPQPQHF,TGTGCCAGCAGCCTACGGACAGCTCCTCAGCCCCAGCATTTT
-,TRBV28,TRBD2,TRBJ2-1,CASSFWAGGPGEQFF,TGTGCCAGCAGTTTTTGGGCGGGAGGGCCAGGTGAGCAGTTCTTC
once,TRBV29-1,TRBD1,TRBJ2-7,CSVEDTGTGASYEQYF,TGCAGCGTTGAAGATACCGGGACAGGGGCCTCCTACGAGCAGTACTTC
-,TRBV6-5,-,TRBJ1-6,CASSYSGPGSDSPLHF,TGTGCCAGCAGTTACTCTGGTCCGGGATCCGATTCACCCCTCCACTTT
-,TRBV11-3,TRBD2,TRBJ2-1,CASSSSGTSGFHEQFF,TGTGCCAGCAGCTCATCCGGGACTAGCGGGTTCCATGAGCAGTTCTTC
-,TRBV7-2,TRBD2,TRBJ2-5,CASSRTSGYQETQYF,TGTGCCAGCAGCCGGACTAGCGGATACCAAGAGACCCAGTACTTC
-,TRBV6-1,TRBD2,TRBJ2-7,CASSEASLGIAGSHEQYF,TGTGCCAGCAGTGAAGCTTCTCTTGGGATAGCGGGATCCCACGAGCAGTACTTC
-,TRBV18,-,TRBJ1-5,CASSDTGSEGPQHF,TGTGCCAGCTCAGATACAGGGTCCGAGGGGCCCCAGCATTTT
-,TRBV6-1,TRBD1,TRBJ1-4,CASSEDSWDRVGNNEKLFF,TGTGCCAGCAGTGAAGATAGCTGGGACAGGGTTGGGAATAATGAAAAACTGTTTTTT
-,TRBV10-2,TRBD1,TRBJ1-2,CASSENRGRSGYTF,TGCGCCAGCAGTGAGAACAGGGGGAGGTCTGGCTACACCTTC
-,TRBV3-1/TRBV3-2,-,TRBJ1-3,CASSQTVRMSRGGNTIYF,TGTGCCAGCAGCCAAACGGTCCGAATGTCTCGAGGGGGAAACACCATATATTTT
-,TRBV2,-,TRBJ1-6,CASSEWGGDNSPLHF,TGTGCCAGCAGTGAATGGGGGGGAGATAATTCACCCCTCCACTTT
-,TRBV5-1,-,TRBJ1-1,CASSLDVIPGTEAFF,TGCGCCAGCAGCTTGGATGTCATACCGGGCACTGAAGCTTTCTTT
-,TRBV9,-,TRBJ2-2,CASSVGTVPVGNTGELFF,TGTGCCAGCAGCGTAGGGACTGTTCCTGTAGGGAACACCGGGGAGCTGTTTTTT
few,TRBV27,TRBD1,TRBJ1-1,CASSLSGGTGVGTEAFF,TGTGCCAGCAGTTTATCTGGGGGGACAGGGGTAGGCACTGAAGCTTTCTTT
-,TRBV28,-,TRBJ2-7,CASSQGPHYEQYF,TGTGCCAGCAGCCAGGGTCCTCACTACGAGCAGTACTTC
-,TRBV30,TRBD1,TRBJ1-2,CAWSGQGGSYGYTF,TGTGCCTGGAGTGGTCAGGGGGGTAGCTATGGCTACACCTTC
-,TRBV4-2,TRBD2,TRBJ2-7,CASSHGLAERLPYEQYF,TGTGCCAGCAGCCACGGACTAGCGGAGAGGCTCCCCTACGAGCAGTACTTC
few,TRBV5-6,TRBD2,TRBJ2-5,CASSLVGFGSGGYQETQYF,TGTGCCAGCAGCTTGGTAGGATTTGGGAGCGGGGGGTACCAAGAGACCCAGTACTTC
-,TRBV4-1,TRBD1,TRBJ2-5,CASSQEGGRETQYF,TGCGCCAGCAGCCAGGAAGGGGGCAGGGAGACCCAGTACTTC
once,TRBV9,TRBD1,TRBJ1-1,CASSVATGTGANTEAFF,TGTGCCAGCAGCGTAGCTACAGGGACAGGGGCGAACACTGAAGCTTTCTTT
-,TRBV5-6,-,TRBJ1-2,CASSLEARGGGYTF,TGTGCCAGCAGCTTGGAGGCCAGGGGTGGTGGCTACACCTTC
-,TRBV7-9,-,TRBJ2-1,CAGALADEQFF,TGTGCCGGCGCTTTAGCGGATGAGCAGTTCTTC